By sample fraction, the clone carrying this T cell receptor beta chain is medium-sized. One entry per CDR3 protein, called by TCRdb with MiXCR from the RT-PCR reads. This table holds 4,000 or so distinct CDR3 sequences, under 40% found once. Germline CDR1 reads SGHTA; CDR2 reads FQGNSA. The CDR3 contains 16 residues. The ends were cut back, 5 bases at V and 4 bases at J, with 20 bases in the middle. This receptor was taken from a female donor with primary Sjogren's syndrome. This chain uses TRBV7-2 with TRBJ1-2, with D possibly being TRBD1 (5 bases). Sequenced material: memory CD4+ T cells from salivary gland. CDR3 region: CASSPRPETEIYGYTF. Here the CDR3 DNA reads TGTGCCAGCAGCCCCCGCCCCGAGACAGAAATCTATGGCTACACCTTC.